This T cell receptor (beta chain) was retrieved from a study of blood T cell repertoires in COVID-19. Overall study: The samples span acute and convalescent COVID-19 from the United States, Italy and Spain. PBMCs, B-cell-depleted T cells, or T cells were the source of the cDNA or gDNA that made up the material.

Enrolment of Seattle patients took place during active infection, and they were followed longitudinally. The CDR3 has 21 residues. Trimming stripped 0 bases from V and 0 bases from J, with 21 bases between. Germline V gene sequence: CDR1 MGHRA, CDR2 YSYEKL. Per the original methods: The authors estimated nucleated cell counts from reference gene primer amplification. The method was immunoSEQ multiplex PCR; TCRdb's version includes in-frame clones alone and lacks a portion of them. Clone size and the V and J calls come from that table; the DNA yielded D and trimming. The sample holds some 500,000 clones, roughly 89% seen once.

The source is a woman between 50 and 59 years old with COVID-19, enrolled during active disease. The V call is TRBV4-1, the J call TRBJ2-6, with D possibly TRBD1 on 6 matching bases. The specimen was peripheral blood. CDR3 amino acids: CASSQEFRGTPLYSGANVLTF. DNA for the CDR3: TGCGCCAGCAGCCAAGAGTTTAGGGGGACCCCTCTATACTCTGGGGCCAACGTCCTGACTTTC.